The sequence of this TCR beta chain was determined in a study of blood T cell repertoires in COVID-19. The CDR3 is made up of 14 amino acids. Germline values: CDR1 SGHTA, CDR2 FQGNSA. With 5 bases clipped from V and 2 bases from J, the junction kept 2 bases outside the gene matches. Authors' processing steps: Reference gene primer amplification gave estimated nucleated cell counts. The data were produced by immunoSEQ multiplex PCR, yet TCRdb's version contains in-frame clones alone and is incomplete. D and trimming were read from the DNA, whereas the V and J calls and clone size are those reported in that table. Of 97,000 or so clones in the sample, roughly 82% are singletons; the top ten hold 18%.

The chain has TRBV7-2 and TRBJ1-5; 8 bases are shared with TRBD1. Material: peripheral blood. This receptor was identified in an elderly man with acute or convalescent COVID-19. The CDR3 DNA sequence: TGTGCCAGCAGCGAGGACAGGGGCAATCAGCCCCAGCATTTT. This codes for CASSEDRGNQPQHF.